This TCR beta chain was recovered during a study of blood T cell repertoires in COVID-19. Whole-study context: There were acute and convalescent COVID-19 samples, and they came from the United States, Italy and Spain.

How the authors handled the data: The authors estimated nucleated cell counts from reference gene primer amplification. Measured with immunoSEQ multiplex PCR; TCRdb has only the in-frame clones, and not every one. V, J and clone size were drawn from that table, and D and trimming were deduced from the DNA. The sample yields 250,000 to 400,000 clones, roughly 88% seen once. Germline V gives CDR1 GTSNPN, CDR2 SVGIG (reference sequence). The CDR3 has 17 amino acids. Trimming took 4 bases from V and 6 from J, leaving 27 bases between them. The sequencing input was peripheral blood. The V call is TRBV30, the J call TRBJ1-1; tentatively, D is TRBD1 (6 bases). The source is a woman aged 25 to 39 with COVID-19, enrolled during active disease. Here the CDR3 DNA reads TGTGCCTGGAACGAGGGGAGTGGGGGCGCATTCCCCCCTGAAGCTTTCTTT. Encoded protein: CAWNEGSGGAFPPEAFF.